These 28 T cell receptor beta chains share one sample of origin, sequenced in a study of response to subunit inactivated influenza vaccine. TCRdb ran MiXCR on the RT-PCR reads and lists one entry per CDR3 protein. The table lists about 610,000 distinct CDR3 sequences, around 13% of them singletons, with 11% in the top ten. Sample: PBMCs from blood, taken approximately 13 days after vaccination. These receptors came from a man aged 50 or older who received an inactivated influenza vaccine.

This rearrangement joins TRBV29-1 to TRBJ2-1, with D possibly matching TRBD1 (5 bases). CDR3 length: 15 amino acids. From germline, CDR1 is SQVTM and CDR2 ANQGSEA. Trimming took off 8 bases at V and 1 base at J, with 18 bases between the two ends. Here the CDR3 reads CSTPRQGGSYNEQFF. In DNA form, the CDR3 reads TGCAGCACTCCTCGCCAGGGTGGATCCTACAATGAGCAGTTCTTC.

This clonotype has a count of ten or more. The chain couples TRBV7-2 to TRBJ2-3, with D possibly matching TRBD2 (7 bases). Germline values: CDR1 SGHTA, CDR2 FQGNSA. Trimming left V 6 bases short and J 4 bases short, with 23 bases between. This CDR3 comprises 17 residues. In nucleotides, the CDR3 is TGTGCCAGCAGTTTCCTTATGGGGGGGGGCAGGTCAGATACGCAGTATTTT. This gives the protein CASSFLMGGGRSDTQYF.

The rearrangement uses TRBV20-1 and TRBJ2-1, with TRBD2 matching over 12 bases. Trimming cost V 0 bases and J 7 bases; bases outside gene matches: 4. The CDR3 is made up of 15 amino acids. CDR1 is DFQATT, CDR2 SNEGSKA, per germline (reference sequence). This chain's CDR3 is CSARETSGSKNEQFF. CDR3 DNA: TGCAGTGCTAGAGAGACTAGCGGGAGCAAGAATGAGCAGTTCTTC.

This chain uses TRBV5-6 with TRBJ1-5; D is undetermined. Germline CDR1 SGHDT, CDR2 YYEEEE. V was trimmed by 4 bases and J by 0 bases, leaving 14 bases between them. This CDR3 is 16 amino acids long. Here the CDR3 reads CASSLGPPHSNQPQHF. The CDR3, as DNA: TGTGCCAGCAGCCTGGGCCCACCCCATAGCAATCAGCCCCAGCATTTT.

This clonotype has ten or more counts. V usage is TRBV7-3 and J usage is TRBJ2-2, with TRBD2 as a possible D gene (7 bases). CDR1 and CDR2 (germline): SGHTA, FQGTGA. The CDR3 runs 18 residues. Trimming removed 5 bases at V and 2 bases at J, with 21 bases between. CDR3 residues: CASSQGGFAGVNTGELFF. The CDR3 DNA reads as TGTGCCAGCAGCCAAGGGGGGTTCGCGGGAGTAAACACCGGGGAGCTGTTTTTT.

V gene TRBV5-1 combines with J gene TRBJ2-1, with 8 bases matching TRBD1. The CDR3 is made up of 15 amino acids. CDR1 is SGHRS, CDR2 YFSETQ, per germline. The V segment lost 0 bases and the J segment 4 bases; nucleotides outside the gene matches: 3. For the CDR3, the DNA is TGCGCCAGCAGCTTGGACAGGGGGATATACAATGAGCAGTTCTTC. Protein product: CASSLDRGIYNEQFF. The whole variable domain, filled in from reference TRBV5-1 and TRBJ2-1, reads KAGVTQTPRYLIKTRGQQVTLSCSPISGHRSVSWYQQTPGQGLQFLFEYFSETQRNKGNFPGRFSGRQFSNSRSEMNVSTLELGDSALYLCASSLDRGIYNEQFFGPGTRLTVL.

In this sample, this clonotype turned up a few times. The V call is TRBV12-3 or TRBV12-4, the J call TRBJ1-1, with D unresolved. This CDR3 has 12 amino acids. V lost 1 base and J 11 bases, leaving 11 bases between the germline ends. The CDR3 loop is CASSLGTLVAFF. In nucleotides, the CDR3 is TGTGCCAGCAGTTTAGGTACATTAGTCGCTTTCTTT.

This rearrangement joins TRBV4-2 to TRBJ2-1; the D gene is possibly TRBD2 (6 bases). CDR1 and CDR2 (germline): LGHNA, YNFKEQ. Trimming took 1 base from V and 3 from J, leaving 10 bases between them. This CDR3 comprises 15 residues. CDR3 sequence: CASSQVAEVYNEQFF. The CDR3 region has the DNA TGTGCCAGCAGCCAAGTAGCGGAAGTCTACAATGAGCAGTTCTTC.

There are a few counts of this clonotype. This chain joins TRBV30 and TRBJ2-6; maybe TRBD1 (5 bases). Germline assignment: CDR1 GTSNPN and CDR2 SVGIG (reference sequence). The CDR3 loop spans 14 amino acids. CDR3: CARGLSSGANVLTF. CDR3 in DNA: TGTGCTAGGGGCCTTTCGTCTGGGGCCAACGTCCTGACTTTC.

A few counts support this clonotype. The rearrangement links TRBV28 to TRBJ2-2, with D unresolved. There are 13 residues in the CDR3. The V gene lost 5 bases and the J gene lost 6 bases, with 10 bases spanning the gap. Germline CDR1 reads MDHEN; CDR2 reads SYDVKM. The CDR3: CASSTVQAGELFF. The CDR3 DNA sequence: TGTGCCAGCAGTACGGTCCAGGCCGGGGAGCTGTTTTTT.

The chain employs TRBV5-4 and TRBJ2-7; a possible D gene is TRBD1 (5 bases). The CDR3 runs 15 residues. Germline lookup yields CDR1 SGHNT and CDR2 YYREEE (reference sequence). The V end was cut by 0 bases, the J end by 6 bases, with 16 bases between. The CDR3: CASSLAGQGKGEQYF. The CDR3 region has the DNA TGTGCCAGCAGCTTGGCCGGGCAGGGTAAAGGCGAGCAGTACTTC.

This clonotype was picked up a small number of times. This rearrangement joins TRBV5-5 to TRBJ1-3; D call uncertain. Between the trimmed V and J ends, which lost 0 bases and 5 bases, there was a span of 12 bases. This CDR3 region has 15 residues. Germline loops: CDR1 SGHKS, CDR2 YYEKEE (reference sequence). CDR3 nucleotides: TGTGCCAGCAGCTTGGAGGGTTTAGAAAGAAACACCATATATTTT. Protein sequence: CASSLEGLERNTIYF.

This chain joins TRBV2 and TRBJ2-2; 10 nucleotides line up with TRBD2. The CDR3 is 17 residues long. Germline V gene sequence: CDR1 SNHLY, CDR2 FYNNEI. The V segment lost 3 bases and the J segment 4 bases; nucleotides outside the gene matches: 8. The CDR3 coding sequence is TGTGCCAGCAGTGAGAGTAGCGGGGGGCCGGGCACCGGGGAGCTGTTTTTT. It yields the protein CASSESSGGPGTGELFF.

The V gene is TRBV12-3 or TRBV12-4, the J gene TRBJ2-2; perhaps TRBD2 as D (9 bases). The V end was cut by 2 bases, the J end by 6 bases, with 25 bases between. The CDR3 length is 19 residues. The CDR3 spells CASSLSRQGPTSGPGELFF. CDR3 coding DNA: TGTGCCAGCAGTTTATCGCGACAGGGGCCCACTAGCGGGCCCGGGGAGCTGTTTTTT.

The V and J genes are TRBV27 and TRBJ1-5; tentative D call: TRBD1 (5 bases). The V gene lost 5 bases and the J gene lost 6 bases, with 17 bases spanning the gap. The V gene's germline CDR1 is MNHEY and CDR2 SMNVEV (reference sequence). The CDR3 runs 15 residues. CDR3 in amino acids: CASSLRGAPGQPQHF. In DNA form, the CDR3 reads TGTGCCAGCAGTCTGAGAGGGGCGCCCGGTCAGCCCCAGCATTTT.

This clonotype was recorded a few times. The genes are TRBV9 and TRBJ2-2, with 13 nucleotides matching TRBD2. The length of the CDR3 is 18 residues. Per the germline V gene, CDR1 is SGDLS and CDR2 is YYNGEE. With V trimmed by 3 bases and J by 6 bases, 11 bases remained unmatched. The CDR3 bases are TGTGCCAGCAGCGCCCTATCGACTAGCGGGGGGTTCGCCGGGGAGCTGTTTTTT. Translated, it gives CASSALSTSGGFAGELFF. Drawing the rest from reference TRBV9 and TRBJ2-2, the complete variable domain is DSGVTQTPKHLITATGQRVTLRCSPRSGDLSVYWYQQSLDQGLQFLIQYYNGEERAKGNILERFSAQQFPDLHSELNLSSLELGDSALYFCASSALSTSGGFAGELFFGEGSRLTVL.

The rearrangement uses TRBV9 and TRBJ1-1, with a possible D match to TRBD1 (5 bases). Trimming left V 4 bases short and J 5 bases short, with 18 bases between. In germline, CDR1 is SGDLS, CDR2 YYNGEE. The CDR3 runs to 15 residues. The CDR3 loop is CASSTSGFGGTEAFF. The CDR3 DNA reads as TGTGCCAGCAGCACAAGCGGATTCGGGGGGACTGAAGCTTTCTTT.

This clonotype was recorded a few times. The rearrangement joins TRBV20-1 to TRBJ1-2; D remains ambiguous. The CDR3 totals 14 residues. Germline V gene data show CDR1 as DFQATT and CDR2 as SNEGSKA (reference sequence). V shed 5 bases and J shed 2 bases, with 15 bases lying between them. The CDR3 coding sequence is TGCAGTGCTTCGACGGACGGGCTCAACTATGGCTACACCTTC. Protein product: CSASTDGLNYGYTF.

The CDR3 DNA reads TGTGCCAGCAGCTTCGGGGGCCACCAAGAGACCCAGTACTTC. Translation: CASSFGGHQETQYF. The chain uses TRBV7-2 and TRBJ2-5; either TRBD1 or TRBD2 may fit D (6 bases each). CDR3 length: 14 amino acids. Between the trimmed V and J ends, which lost 3 bases and 0 bases, there was a span of 8 bases. Per the germline V gene, CDR1 is SGHTA and CDR2 is FQGNSA.

The sample holds many counts of this clonotype. CDR3 loop: CASSLSHSSYNSPLHF. CDR3 bases: TGTGCCAGCAGCTTATCTCACAGCTCCTATAATTCACCCCTCCACTTT. The chain uses TRBV7-2 and TRBJ1-6; unclear D gene. From germline, CDR1 is SGHTA and CDR2 FQGNSA. The CDR3 consists of 16 residues. The ends were cut back, 2 bases at V and 0 bases at J, with 8 bases in the middle.

The chain has TRBV4-3 and TRBJ2-5; D possibly matches TRBD1 or TRBD2 (5 bases each). Deletions cut 4 bases from V and 0 bases from J, with 21 bases between. CDR3 length: 18 residues. Germline assignment: CDR1 LGHNA and CDR2 YSLEER. The CDR3 region has the DNA TGCGCCAGCAGCCTTCAGTCCGGTGGGGGAAAGTACCAAGAGACCCAGTACTTC. Amino acid sequence: CASSLQSGGGKYQETQYF.

This clonotype was counted ten times or more. This rearrangement joins TRBV5-1 to TRBJ2-3; TRBD2 matches 13 bases. This CDR3 has 16 residues. With 0 bases clipped from V and 6 bases from J, the junction kept 4 bases outside the gene matches. Germline V lookup: CDR1 SGHRS, CDR2 YFSETQ. The CDR3 bases are TGCGCCAGCAGCTTGGGGACTAGCGGGGGCGCGGATACGCAGTATTTT. Amino acids: CASSLGTSGGADTQYF.

The rearrangement links TRBV10-2 to TRBJ1-5; tentative D call: TRBD1 (6 bases). The length of the CDR3 is 15 residues. V was trimmed by 2 bases and J by 1 base, leaving 9 bases between them. CDR1 WSHSY and CDR2 SAAADI come from the germline V gene. The CDR3 protein is CASSETGLSNQPQHF. The CDR3 DNA is TGCGCCAGCAGTGAGACAGGGTTAAGCAATCAGCCCCAGCATTTT.

This clonotype was counted only a few times. The chain joins TRBV4-3 to TRBJ2-1, with D possibly TRBD2 on 6 matching bases. Trimming shortened V by 1 base and J by 2 bases, and 12 bases separated the two germline ends. The germline CDR1 and CDR2 sequences are LGHNA and YSLEER. The CDR3 runs 16 residues. CDR3 DNA sequence: TGCGCCAGCAGCCAAGCTAGCGATTTTGCCTACAATGAGCAGTTCTTC. It encodes CASSQASDFAYNEQFF.

J is TRBJ1-1 and V is TRBV3-1; D unclear. V lost 6 bases, J lost 0 bases, and 8 bases lay in between. Germline-derived CDR1 and CDR2 are LGHDT and YNNKEL (reference sequence). The CDR3 is 13 residues long. The CDR3 spells CASSSNLNTEAFF. CDR3 nucleotide sequence: TGTGCCAGCAGTTCGAATCTGAACACTGAAGCTTTCTTT.

The chain is built from TRBV4-1 and TRBJ2-5; 13 bases agree with TRBD2. In germline, CDR1 is MGHRA, CDR2 YSYEKL. The junction had 5 bases not matched to a gene; V was cut back by 2 bases and J by 11 bases. The CDR3 contains 14 residues. The CDR3 loop is CASSQMGLAGSQYF. The CDR3 DNA reads as TGCGCCAGCAGCCAAATGGGACTAGCGGGGAGTCAGTACTTC.

The chain recombines TRBV12-3 or TRBV12-4 with TRBJ2-7; D gene uncertain. The ends were cut back, 4 bases at V and 12 bases at J, with 13 bases in the middle. The CDR3 runs 11 residues. The CDR3 spells CASSYGDVGYF. As DNA, the CDR3 is TGTGCCAGCAGTTATGGTGACGTGGGGTACTTC.

This clonotype was counted only a few times. The chain has TRBV6-5 and TRBJ2-5; TRBD2 matches 7 bases. The CDR3 consists of 15 residues. Germline assignment: CDR1 MNHEY and CDR2 SVGAGI. Trimming removed 2 bases from V and 4 bases from J; junction bases left unmatched: 7. CDR3 sequence (DNA): TGTGCCAGCAGTTACGGATCGTGGGGGGGAGAGACCCAGTACTTC. This encodes CASSYGSWGGETQYF.